This T cell receptor beta chain stems from a study of blood T cell repertoires in COVID-19. Whole-study context: PBMCs, B-cell-depleted T cells, or T cells provided the cDNA or gDNA that made up the material.

Many counts were recorded for this clone. As handled by the study authors: Reference gene primer amplification yielded estimated nucleated cell counts. The protocol was immunoSEQ multiplex PCR, while the TCRdb copy is restricted to in-frame clones and leaves out a portion. The V and J calls and the clone size are those of that table, but D and trimming were determined from the DNA. The profile shows roughly 190,000 clones, about 90% of them singletons. Seattle patients were enrolled during active infection and followed longitudinally. The receptor comes from a woman between 55 and 75 years old with COVID-19, enrolled during active disease. Specimen: peripheral blood.

CDR3 DNA: TGTGCCAGCAGTAGACAGGGTGGTGAAGCTTTCTTT. Translated: CASSRQGGEAFF. This chain uses TRBV25-1 with TRBJ1-1; TRBD1 matches at 7 bases. The CDR3 sequence is 12 residues long. The germline V gene has CDR1 MGHDK and CDR2 SYGVNS. V lost 5 bases to trimming and J lost 7 bases; unmatched junction nucleotides: 4.